One T cell receptor (beta chain) is described in this entry. Antigen unknown. This record comes from a study of shared clonotypes between healthy human individuals. General study results and limits: Between several donors, naive CD4 clonotypes were shared at a level of approximately 5%.

Terminally differentiated effector memory CD45RA+ cells were excluded by CCR7 positive selection of CD45RO-negative cells. HIV-negative, healthy adults without recent acute infections or vaccinations were the donors. Sequencing was performed with immunoSEQ multiplex PCR; in TCRdb, only in-frame clones are kept and a portion is missing. The sample includes about 680,000 clones, just over 90% seen only once; the top ten take approximately 24%. The CDR3 consists of 15 residues. This clonotype was obtained from a man aged 30 to 45 in good health. The sequenced sample consisted of naive CD8+ T cells sorted from blood. The chain combines TRBV21-1 with TRBJ2-3; no DNA check was done on the table's D call, TRBD2. TRBV21-1 is listed as a pseudogene. Written as DNA, the CDR3 is TGTGCCAGCAGCAAAGTCCCTAGCGGGACAGATACGCAGTATTTT. Its protein product is CASSKVPSGTDTQYF.